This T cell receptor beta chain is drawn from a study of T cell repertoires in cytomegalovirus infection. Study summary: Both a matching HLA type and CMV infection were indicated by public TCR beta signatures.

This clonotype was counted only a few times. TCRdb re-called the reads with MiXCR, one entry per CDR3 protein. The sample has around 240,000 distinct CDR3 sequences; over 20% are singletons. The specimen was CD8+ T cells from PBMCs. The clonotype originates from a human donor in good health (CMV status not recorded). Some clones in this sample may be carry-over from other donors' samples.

This CDR3 is CASSLGGTVRNTEAFF. The CDR3 nucleotides are TGCGCCAGCAGCTTGGGAGGGACAGTTCGGAACACTGAAGCTTTCTTT. The chain employs TRBV5-1 and TRBJ1-1; 7 positions match TRBD1. This CDR3 has 16 residues. Germline V gene lookup returns CDR1 SGHRS and CDR2 YFSETQ. V was clipped by 0 bases and J by 1 base; unmatched bases: 6.